This is a list of T cell receptor beta chains from one sample in a study of T cells in severe cutaneous drug reactions. Following a re-call of the multiplex PCR reads, TCRdb has one entry per CDR3 protein and lacks DNA. The table gives some 5,700 distinct CDR3 sequences; the top ten clones make up about 16% of it. The sample was PBMCs. Receptors were obtained from a human donor with a severe cutaneous adverse drug reaction. Each CDR3 is given with its conserved first and last residue. A row's size may be missing; if present it is once, few, many or a size class.

size | J | V | CDR3
. | TRBJ2-3 | TRBV19 | CASSTTVRRTDTQYF
medium-sized | TRBJ2-3 | TRBV4-2 | CASSTRPGGVDTQYF
medium-sized | TRBJ2-2 | TRBV6-2/TRBV6-3 | CASSYRDTGELFF
medium-sized | TRBJ1-3 | TRBV7-2 | CASRGGSGAGNTIYF
medium-sized | TRBJ2-3 | TRBV27 | CASSLRPAGADTQYF
large | TRBJ2-1 | TRBV2 | CASAEGPSSYNEQFF
medium-sized | TRBJ2-1 | TRBV7-8 | CASSPRAISYNEQFF
. | TRBJ1-4 | TRBV2 | CASTGREITNEKLFF
medium-sized | TRBJ2-3 | TRBV27 | CASSLADTQYF
. | TRBJ2-1 | TRBV7-2 | CASPPPSYNEQFF
. | TRBJ2-5 | TRBV20-1 | CSASGSRKETQYF
medium-sized | TRBJ2-3 | TRBV7-9 | CASSSPRQGRLGDTQYF
. | TRBJ2-7 | TRBV27 | CASSLYYGSPLYEQYF
. | TRBJ2-7 | TRBV27 | CASSQLTVSATYEQYF
. | TRBJ1-1 | TRBV6-1 | CASSRQGLNTEAFF
. | TRBJ1-1 | TRBV28 | CASSPGTEAFF
. | TRBJ1-4 | TRBV4-2 | CASSQTSLHSNEKLFF
. | TRBJ1-1 | TRBV7-9 | CASSLSGYTEAFF
. | TRBJ2-1 | TRBV12-3/TRBV12-4 | CASSRDRDEQFF
. | TRBJ2-3 | TRBV9 | CASSALGTGADTQYF
medium-sized | TRBJ1-1 | TRBV28 | CASSPHSRGTEAFF
medium-sized | TRBJ1-1 | TRBV4-3 | CASSDEGTEAFF
medium-sized | TRBJ2-2 | TRBV27 | CASSLSQNPGELFF
. | TRBJ2-1 | TRBV7-9 | CASSSTGGQFNEQFF
medium-sized | TRBJ2-3 | TRBV11-2 | CASSLGSRGRTDTQYF
medium-sized | TRBJ2-1 | TRBV4-3 | CASSPNYQEQFF
. | TRBJ2-3 | TRBV20-1 | CSARGGRERGTNTQYF
. | TRBJ2-5 | TRBV2 | CASIRERETVETQYF
. | TRBJ1-5 | TRBV11-2 | CASSPGGAVHQPQHF
. | TRBJ2-1 | TRBV7-2 | CASSFWTSGNEQFF
. | TRBJ2-3 | TRBV12-3/TRBV12-4 | CASSFGSGGRDTQYF
. | TRBJ1-2 | TRBV28 | CASSLGGTDYGYTF
. | TRBJ2-7 | TRBV4-1 | CASSQDGGTYEQYF
. | TRBJ2-1 | TRBV4-1 | CASSLGGLANCNEQFF
medium-sized | TRBJ2-2 | TRBV6-4 | CASSDSSNGELFF
. | TRBJ1-5 | TRBV2 | CASSEIGTESNQPQHF
. | TRBJ2-3 | TRBV6-5 | CASSYYRDSDTDTQYF
. | TRBJ2-3 | TRBV7-6 | CASSRTLAVTDTQYF
. | TRBJ2-7 | TRBV11-2 | CASSLDGAGEQYF
. | TRBJ2-5 | TRBV12-3/TRBV12-4 | CASSPTDRWQETQYF
. | TRBJ1-1 | TRBV5-1 | CASSPGLNTEAFF
. | TRBJ2-2 | TRBV6-2/TRBV6-3 | CASGGGGTVTGELFF